The next 8 T cell receptor beta chains were all read from a single sample in a study of cytomegalovirus exposure and HLA in healthy donors. Use of 60 Vbeta and 13 Jbeta primers characterized the PCR. TCRdb's table, derived via immunoSEQ multiplex PCR, lists solely in-frame clones and lacks some. Of just over 150,000 clones in the sample, 80% to 90% are singletons; the top ten hold 2% to 2.5%. Sequenced sample: PBMCs. These receptors were collected from a man aged 18 to 30 in good health and CMV-seropositive.

J is TRBJ2-3 and V is TRBV6-4, with 9 bases aligning to TRBD2. Germline loops: CDR1 MRHNA, CDR2 SNTAGT. The junction had 7 bases not matched to a gene; V was cut back by 4 bases and J by 5 bases. The CDR3 spans 15 residues. The CDR3 protein is CASSVSAGGGDTQYF. The CDR3 nucleotides read TGTGCCAGCAGTGTCTCAGCGGGGGGCGGAGATACGCAGTATTTT.

V and J are TRBV19 and TRBJ1-5; TRBD1 agrees at 9 bases. CDR1 is LNHDA and CDR2 is SQIVND in the germline V gene (reference sequence). The V and J ends lost 1 base and 5 bases, in that order; junction bases with no gene match: 9. The CDR3 is 17 residues long. The CDR3 region is CASSIGTRTGEHQPQHF. The CDR3 DNA reads as TGTGCCAGTAGTATAGGAACGCGGACAGGGGAACATCAGCCCCAGCATTTT.

The chain uses TRBV6-1 and TRBJ2-1; the match to TRBD1 covers 11 bases. Trimming at V came to 3 bases and at J to 10 bases, leaving 5 bases not matched to a gene. CDR1 is MNHNS and CDR2 is SASEGT in the germline V gene. This CDR3 is built from 14 residues. DNA of the CDR3: TGTGCCAGCAGTGAGGGACAGGGGGTAGAAGAGCAGTTCTTC. Translation: CASSEGQGVEEQFF.

This clone was observed a handful of times. DNA for the CDR3: TGTGCCAGCAGCTCCGAACGGGGGGGCTCGGAGACCCAGTACTTC. It codes for CASSSERGGSETQYF. The gene calls are TRBV5-5 and TRBJ2-5, with 8 positions matching TRBD2. Germline V lookup: CDR1 SGHKS, CDR2 YYEKEE (reference sequence). The V segment lost 3 bases and the J segment 5 bases; nucleotides outside the gene matches: 9. CDR3 size: 15 residues. The full variable domain, completed using reference TRBV5-5 and TRBJ2-5, is DAGVTQSPTHLIKTRGQQVTLRCSPISGHKSVSWYQQVLGQGPQFIFQYYEKEERGRGNFPDRFSARQFPNYSSELNVNALLLGDSALYLCASSSERGGSETQYFGPGTRLLVL.

The V call is TRBV21-1, the J call TRBJ2-7; the table assigns TRBD1, which was not confirmed against the DNA. TRBV21-1 is a pseudogene segment. The CDR3 is 12 amino acids. The CDR3 DNA sequence: TGTGCCAGCACCCAACCAGGGCACGAGCAGTACTTC. This translates into CASTQPGHEQYF.

The chain combines TRBV2 with TRBJ1-5, with D unresolved. Germline V gene lookup returns CDR1 SNHLY and CDR2 FYNNEI. The CDR3 is 14 amino acids. With 4 bases removed from V and 4 bases from J, the gap between germline ends came to 11 bases. DNA of the CDR3: TGTGCCAGCAGTGGAGCGCTATTAAATCAGCCCCAGCATTTT. Residues: CASSGALLNQPQHF.

The chain has TRBV6-5 and TRBJ2-7; 9 nucleotides agree with TRBD2. The CDR3 contains 15 residues. Per the germline V gene, CDR1 is MNHEY and CDR2 is SVGAGI. V shed 4 bases and J 2 bases; nucleotides not matched to a gene: 6. The CDR3 DNA is TGTGCCAGCAGTTCCGTGCGGGGGGGCCCCTACGAGCAGTACTTC. Protein sequence: CASSSVRGGPYEQYF.

The J gene is TRBJ2-7, the V gene TRBV21-1; the table's D call, TRBD2, has no DNA check behind it. TRBV21-1 counts as a pseudogene. CDR3 length: 16 amino acids. In DNA, the CDR3 is TGTGCCAGCAGCTCTCCGAGGCTAGCGGGGTCCTTGGAGCAGTACTTC. Amino acids: CASSSPRLAGSLEQYF.